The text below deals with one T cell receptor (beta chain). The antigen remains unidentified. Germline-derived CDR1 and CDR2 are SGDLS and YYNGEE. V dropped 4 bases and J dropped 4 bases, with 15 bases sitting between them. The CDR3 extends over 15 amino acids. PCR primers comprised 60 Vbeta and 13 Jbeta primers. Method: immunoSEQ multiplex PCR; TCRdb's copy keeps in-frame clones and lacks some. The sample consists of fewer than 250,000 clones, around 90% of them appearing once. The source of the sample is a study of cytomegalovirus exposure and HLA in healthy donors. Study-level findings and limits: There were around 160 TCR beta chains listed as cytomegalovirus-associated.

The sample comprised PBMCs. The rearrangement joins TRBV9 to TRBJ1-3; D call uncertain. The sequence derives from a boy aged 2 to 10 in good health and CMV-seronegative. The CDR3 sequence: CASSPNGGPGNTIYF. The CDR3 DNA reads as TGTGCCAGCAGCCCCAACGGAGGGCCAGGAAACACCATATATTTT.